These 19 T cell receptor beta chains were all obtained from the same sample, sequenced in a study of T-cell memory formation after mild COVID-19. TCRdb analysed the 5' RACE reads with MiXCR anew, one entry per CDR3 protein. This table holds 150,000 to 200,000 distinct CDR3 sequences, approximately 16% found once. Sequencing was done on a sample of PBMCs or a T cell subset sorted from them (not recorded which). Receptors originate from an adult woman who had mild COVID-19 (a few samples of this study predate the infection). Cell type and time point are not known.

The rearrangement joins TRBV7-2 to TRBJ1-2, with D unresolved. This CDR3 has 18 residues. Germline assignment: CDR1 SGHTA and CDR2 FQGNSA. The ends were cut back, 1 base at V and 0 bases at J, with 18 bases in the middle. As DNA, the CDR3 is TGTGCCAGCAGCTTAGTTGCGGCCGCGGCCTTCCCTAACTATGGCTACACCTTC. It codes for CASSLVAAAAFPNYGYTF.

This clonotype was seen only a few times. The chain recombines TRBV5-4 with TRBJ2-5; TRBD2 matches 13 bases. From germline, CDR1 is SGHNT and CDR2 YYREEE (reference sequence). Trimming took 4 bases from V and 2 from J; bases not matched to a gene: 2. The CDR3 runs to 15 residues. In DNA, the CDR3 is TGTGCCAGCAGCACGGGACTAGCGGGGCAAGAGACCCAGTACTTC. Residues: CASSTGLAGQETQYF.

This clonotype was counted ten times or more. This chain connects TRBV10-3 to TRBJ2-7; 8 bases are a match to TRBD1. The germline gives CDR1 ENHRY, CDR2 SYGVKD. V lost 8 bases and J lost 5; bases outside the gene matches: 8. The CDR3 consists of 13 residues. The CDR3 spells CAIRLGQGHEQYF. CDR3 nucleotide sequence: TGTGCCATCCGCTTAGGACAGGGCCACGAGCAGTACTTC.

This clonotype was picked up a small number of times. CDR3 protein: CASSGSGGAYEQYF. The DNA of the CDR3 is TGTGCCAGCAGTGGGAGCGGGGGGGCCTACGAGCAGTACTTC. The V and J genes are TRBV2 and TRBJ2-7, with TRBD2 identical over 10 bases. The CDR3 runs to 14 residues. J was trimmed by 2 bases and V by 4 bases; bases with no gene match: 2. Germline V gene sequence: CDR1 SNHLY, CDR2 FYNNEI.

Only a few counts were recorded for this clonotype. The chain recombines TRBV6-2 or TRBV6-3 with TRBJ2-3; either TRBD1 or TRBD2 may supply D (6 bases each). CDR3 size: 12 residues. The V and J ends lost 5 bases and 8 bases respectively, with 11 bases between them. Germline values: CDR1 MNHEY, CDR2 SVGEGT. The CDR3: CASSRGGGTQYF. The CDR3 DNA is TGTGCCAGCAGTAGAGGGGGAGGTACGCAGTATTTT.

The chain is built from TRBV9 and TRBJ2-7; D might be TRBD2 (6 bases). The CDR3 spans 16 residues. With 0 bases removed from V and 0 bases from J, the gap between germline ends came to 13 bases. CDR1 and CDR2 from the germline V gene are SGDLS and YYNGEE. CDR3 loop: CASSVAGGTSSYEQYF. The CDR3 coding sequence is TGTGCCAGCAGCGTAGCCGGCGGGACGAGCTCCTACGAGCAGTACTTC.

Only a few counts were recorded for this clonotype. The CDR3 sequence: CSARLAGVLETQYF. The CDR3 DNA is TGCAGTGCTAGACTAGCGGGAGTTCTAGAGACCCAGTACTTC. The chain couples TRBV20-1 to TRBJ2-5; 10 nucleotides match TRBD2. The CDR3 runs 14 residues. CDR1 and CDR2 (germline): DFQATT, SNEGSKA (reference sequence). The trim removed 2 bases at V and 4 bases at J, leaving 4 bases unmatched.

This clonotype has at least ten counts. The chain employs TRBV7-9 and TRBJ2-1; TRBD2 agrees at 7 bases. The CDR3 sequence is 12 residues long. Germline V CDR1 and CDR2: SEHNR, FQNEAQ (reference sequence). The V gene end was trimmed by 3 bases and the J gene end by 8 bases; junction bases not matched to a gene: 1. CDR3 sequence: CASSLGGDEQFF. For the CDR3, the DNA is TGTGCCAGCAGCTTGGGGGGGGATGAGCAGTTCTTC.

This rearrangement joins TRBV12-5 to TRBJ2-5, with D uncertain. The CDR3 spans 12 residues. V dropped 5 bases and J dropped 3 bases, with 7 bases sitting between them. Looked up from germline, CDR1 is LGHNT and CDR2 is FRNRAP. The CDR3 loop is CASGVKKETQYF. The CDR3 nucleotides are TGTGCTAGTGGTGTAAAAAAAGAGACCCAGTACTTC.

This clonotype was counted between two and nine times. V usage is TRBV20-1 and J usage is TRBJ2-5; TRBD2 agrees at 7 bases. The CDR3 length is 14 residues. Trimming cost V 1 base and J 1 base; bases outside gene matches: 3. Per the germline V gene, CDR1 is DFQATT and CDR2 is SNEGSKA (reference sequence). In DNA form, the CDR3 reads TGCAGTGCTAGAGTCCCGGGGGGCCAAGAGACCCAGTACTTC. Its translation is CSARVPGGQETQYF.

This sequence joins TRBV5-6 and TRBJ2-1, with 7 bases aligning to TRBD1. CDR1 is SGHDT, CDR2 YYEEEE, per germline. The CDR3 loop spans 14 amino acids. The junction had 7 bases not matched to a gene; V was cut back by 6 bases and J by 4 bases. The CDR3 DNA reads TGTGCCAGCACTTCCTCGGACAGGTACAATGAGCAGTTCTTC. Its translation: CASTSSDRYNEQFF.

The V and J genes are TRBV2 and TRBJ2-7, with D perhaps TRBD2 (6 bases). The CDR3 has 16 amino acids. Germline V lookup: CDR1 SNHLY, CDR2 FYNNEI. V lost 0 bases to trimming and J lost 3 bases, with 15 bases between them. CDR3 amino acids: CASSEAPAGGLYEQYF. The CDR3 DNA reads TGTGCCAGCAGTGAAGCCCCGGCCGGGGGTCTCTACGAGCAGTACTTC.

The gene calls are TRBV7-3 and TRBJ2-3; 12 bases fit TRBD2. CDR3 length equals 15 residues. Germline V gene data show CDR1 as SGHTA and CDR2 as FQGTGA. J gave up 5 bases and V 7 bases, and 7 bases lay outside the gene matches. CDR3 loop: CASTLAGGPEDTQYF. The CDR3 coding sequence is TGTGCCAGCACCCTAGCGGGGGGGCCAGAAGATACGCAGTATTTT.

V gene TRBV2 combines with J gene TRBJ1-2, with unresolved D. Trimming took 6 bases from V and 2 from J, leaving 16 bases between them. The CDR3 extends over 15 amino acids. The germline V gene has CDR1 SNHLY and CDR2 FYNNEI. The CDR3 coding sequence is TGTGCCAGCAGCGAGCGGATTTGGCAGAACTATGGCTACACCTTC. This sequence encodes CASSERIWQNYGYTF.

The rearrangement links TRBV29-1 to TRBJ1-1; D perhaps matches TRBD1 (5 bases). Germline loops: CDR1 SQVTM, CDR2 ANQGSEA. The V and J ends lost 7 bases and 2 bases respectively, with 17 bases between them. The CDR3 runs 14 residues. This chain's CDR3 is CSGRQRGVNTEAFF. In nucleotides, the CDR3 is TGCAGCGGAAGGCAGCGGGGGGTTAACACTGAAGCTTTCTTT.

The chain employs TRBV11-2 and TRBJ1-2, with D hard to call. The germline CDR1 and CDR2 sequences are SGHAT and FQNNGV. Trimming left V 5 bases short and J 1 base short, with 11 bases between. This CDR3 is 14 amino acids long. The CDR3 DNA reads as TGTGCCAGCAGCCCCGGCGGGATTAACTATGGCTACACCTTC. It encodes CASSPGGINYGYTF.

The chain carries TRBV28 and TRBJ1-2; perhaps TRBD1 as D (6 bases). Germline V gene lookup returns CDR1 MDHEN and CDR2 SYDVKM. The CDR3 extends over 14 amino acids. Trimming removed 1 base from V and 7 bases from J, with 13 bases in between. CDR3 sequence: CASSLYGGRIGYTF. CDR3 DNA sequence: TGTGCCAGCAGTTTATACGGGGGGCGAATTGGCTACACCTTC.

This clonotype turned up a few times. The genes are TRBV9 and TRBJ2-7; no definite D call. The CDR3 is made up of 14 amino acids. With 0 bases removed from V and 2 bases from J, the gap between germline ends came to 9 bases. Per germline, CDR1 SGDLS and CDR2 YYNGEE. CDR3 sequence (DNA): TGTGCCAGCAGCGTAGGCCCAACCCCCTACGAGCAGTACTTC. Its protein product is CASSVGPTPYEQYF.

The V gene is TRBV5-1, the J gene TRBJ2-2; D is possibly TRBD1 or TRBD2 (5 bases each). The V and J ends lost 4 bases and 5 bases respectively, with 12 bases between them. Per the germline V gene, CDR1 is SGHRS and CDR2 is YFSETQ. This CDR3 has 14 residues. The CDR3 DNA reads as TGCGCCAGCAGCGTCGGGACCGTAACCGGGGAGCTGTTTTTT. As protein: CASSVGTVTGELFF.